This T cell receptor beta chain stems from a study of blood T cell repertoires in COVID-19. About the research overall: The United States, Italy and Spain were the sources of the acute and convalescent COVID-19 samples. Sample material is recorded as cDNA or gDNA derived from T cells, B-cell-depleted T cells, or PBMCs.

Patients of the Seattle cohort, enrolled during active infection, were followed longitudinally. This table comes from immunoSEQ multiplex PCR, and its TCRdb copy is limited to in-frame clones, with some not included. The data contain 150,000 or so clones, roughly 84% of them singletons. CDR3 length equals 15 residues. In germline, CDR1 is LNHDA, CDR2 SQIVND (reference sequence). J gave up 8 bases and V 6 bases, and 11 bases lay outside the gene matches. The chain couples TRBV19 to TRBJ1-3, with 9 bases matching TRBD1. This clonotype originated in a woman in her forties or fifties with COVID-19, enrolled during active disease. Sequenced input: peripheral blood. The CDR3 sequence: CASSEGTGSSYTIYF. CDR3 in DNA: TGTGCCAGTAGCGAAGGGACAGGGAGTTCGTACACCATATATTTT. The entire variable domain, with the rest obtained from reference TRBV19 and TRBJ1-3, is as follows: DGGITQSPKYLFRKEGQNVTLSCEQNLNHDAMYWYRQDPGQGLRLIYYSQIVNDFQKGDIAEGYSVSREKKESFPLTVTSAQKNPTAFYLCASSEGTGSSYTIYFGEGSWLTVV.